The source of this T cell receptor beta chain is a study of T cell responses to AZD1222 COVID-19 vaccine. In this sample, this clone turned up a few times. This table comes from immunoSEQ multiplex PCR, and its TCRdb copy is limited to in-frame clones, with some not included. The data show some 110,000 clones, around 90% seen once. The clonotype was recovered from an adult who received the AZD1222 COVID-19 vaccine. Specimen: peripheral blood, collected 28 days after the second AZD1222 dose.

DNA of the CDR3: TGTGCCAGCAGCTTAGTTAGGCAGGGGGCCTACGAGCAGTACTTC. Translating gives CASSLVRQGAYEQYF. V and J are TRBV7-2 and TRBJ2-7; 7 bases map to TRBD1. Germline V gives CDR1 SGHTA, CDR2 FQGNSA. This CDR3 is 15 amino acids long. Trimming at V came to 1 base and at J to 2 bases, leaving 5 bases not matched to a gene.